This T cell receptor beta chain was found in a study of blood T cell repertoires in COVID-19 (TCRdb year 2020). General notes on the study: Samples covering the acute and convalescent phases of COVID-19 were provided by collaborators in the United States, Italy and Spain. The material from the prospective study consisted of cDNA or gDNA derived from T cells, B-cell-depleted T cells, or PBMCs. Subjects who had been exposed to COVID-19, were actively infected with it, or had recovered from it provided the deeply sampled blood TCRbeta repertoires that made up the dataset. The repertoires were made available in a free public database intended to serve as a resource for research on the immune response to SARS-CoV-2. The samples were drawn from the first 160 participants of the ongoing ImmuneRACE study and from 1,200 or so subjects provided by 6 global collaborators. The sample metadata nearly always contained a de-identified subject ID, COVID-19 status, age in years and sex. Where available, HLA class I and class II types were taken from metadata supplied by the sample provider and were not determined by assay-based typing.

Collaborating institutions collected whole blood in K2EDTA tubes following their own protocols. For TCRbeta analysis, collaborators shipped samples in one of three forms: frozen whole blood, isolated PBMCs, or DNA extracted from either of those sample types. This clone was detected once. Its antigen has not been determined. Per-nucleotide qualities are absent, and no much larger clonotype sits a single base away. Overall results and qualifications from the work: The quantity of clinical and demographic metadata differed by source and by participant and was supplied without curation.

TCRbeta CDR3 regions were amplified from genomic DNA by means of the immunoSEQ Assay, a bias-controlled multiplex PCR. The source study handled its data this way. The number of nucleated cells in each sample was estimated from the amplification of reference gene primers within the assay. Sequence reads were collapsed and filtered to measure the absolute abundance of every unique TCRbeta CDR3 rearrangement. For each sample, productive Simpson clonality was calculated by taking the square root of Simpson's diversity index across productive rearrangements. This immuneACCESS table, as held by TCRdb, lists in-frame sequences with V and J called but not all clones. Of the missing ones, under half trace to an unresolved V gene in checked studies; the others have no known cause. V and J calls and clone size come straight from that table; D and trimming were deduced from the DNA. Counted in this sample were roughly 53,000 clones; roughly nine tenths of them appeared once. More than 6.5% of the sample belongs to the ten largest clones.

V was cut back by 5 bases and J by 2 bases, leaving a gap of 10 bases between them. The CDR3 holds 13 amino acids from the cysteine to the phenylalanine. CDR3 DNA only is kept here, 39 bases in frame from base 1. CDR1 and CDR2 are drawn from the germline V gene: SGHVS, FQNEAQ. The receptor's source is a woman in her forties with active COVID-19. The sequence is built from TRBV7-8 and TRBJ2-7; the D gene lacks a confident call. Material: peripheral blood. The CDR3 is CASSHLVPYEQYF. Read as DNA, the sequence is TGTGCCAGCAGCCACCTAGTCCCCTACGAGCAGTACTTC.